The T cell receptor beta chain under discussion was sequenced for a study of cytomegalovirus exposure and HLA in healthy donors. The assay was immunoSEQ multiplex PCR, and TCRdb's table has in-frame clones only and misses some. The sample gives 200,000 to 250,000 clones, 80% to 90% of which show up once; 2% to 2.5% is in the top ten. The V and J ends lost 6 bases and 13 bases, in that order; junction bases with no gene match: 12. The germline gives CDR1 MNHEY, CDR2 SVGAGI. The CDR3 is 14 amino acids. This chain connects TRBV6-5 to TRBJ2-1; 10 bases are shared with TRBD2. Sequencing used PBMCs. The sequence derives from a woman aged 18 to 35 in good health and CMV-seropositive. The CDR3 bases are TGTGCCAGCAGCCGGGTCGGACTAGCGGCGGCCCAGTTCTTC. It is translated as CASSRVGLAAAQFF.